The entry below describes one T cell receptor (beta chain). Its target is unknown. The study ran its PCR with 60 Vbeta and 13 Jbeta primers. The data were produced by immunoSEQ multiplex PCR, yet TCRdb's version contains in-frame clones alone and is incomplete. The sample lists 100,000 or so clones; around 84% were seen once. Germline CDR1 reads SGDLS; CDR2 reads YYNGEE. The length of the CDR3 is 14 residues. The trim removed 0 bases at V and 6 bases at J, leaving 6 bases unmatched. The data were taken from a study of cytomegalovirus exposure and HLA in healthy donors. General observations from the study: Presence/absence results assume similar sequencing depth per donor, which may not hold. A few chains tied to CMV proved CMV antigen-specific in vitro. A later analysis associated 16,951 TCR beta sequences with HLA alleles at a 0.05 false discovery rate.

The sample was PBMCs. This clonotype originated in a man aged 18 to 29 in good health and CMV-seronegative. The chain couples TRBV9 to TRBJ2-7, with 7 bases aligning to TRBD2. The CDR3 nucleotides read TGTGCCAGCAGCGTAGTGGGGGGGACCGGCGAGCAGTACTTC. Residues: CASSVVGGTGEQYF.